The 15 T cell receptor beta chains below all came from one sample that was sequenced in a study of T cell responses to AZD1222 COVID-19 vaccine. Using immunoSEQ multiplex PCR, the repertoire was profiled, and TCRdb retains in-frame clones only, with some absent. Among over 110,000 clones, approximately 87% were seen once, and the ten largest hold 1.5% to 2%. The source was peripheral blood, collected 28 days after the second AZD1222 dose. These receptors all stem from an adult who received the AZD1222 COVID-19 vaccine.

This clone was seen a few times. The rearrangement joins TRBV19 to TRBJ2-1; D not certain. Germline CDR1 and CDR2: LNHDA and SQIVND (reference sequence). V dropped 3 bases and J dropped 6 bases, with 18 bases sitting between them. The CDR3 spans 16 residues. This CDR3 is CASSMGRATPSNEQFF. The CDR3 nucleotides are TGTGCCAGTAGTATGGGCCGGGCTACCCCCAGCAATGAGCAGTTCTTC.

The rearrangement uses TRBV19 and TRBJ2-4, with 7 positions matching TRBD2. The V and J ends lost 6 bases and 5 bases, in that order; junction bases with no gene match: 13. The length of the CDR3 is 16 residues. Germline V lookup: CDR1 LNHDA, CDR2 SQIVND (reference sequence). The CDR3 is CASSTGGGRAQNIQYF. CDR3 in DNA: TGTGCCAGTAGCACCGGGGGAGGGAGGGCCCAAAACATTCAGTACTTC.

This clone was found a few times. This chain links TRBV4-1 with TRBJ2-3; TRBD1 matches at 10 bases. There are 14 residues in the CDR3. Per germline, CDR1 MGHRA and CDR2 YSYEKL. The V segment lost 2 bases and the J segment 6 bases; nucleotides outside the gene matches: 2. CDR3 in amino acids: CASSQRTGGDTQYF. The CDR3 nucleotides read TGCGCCAGCAGCCAACGGACAGGGGGGGATACGCAGTATTTT.

The count of this clone is one. The genes are TRBV5-1 and TRBJ2-6; 12 bases map to TRBD1. CDR3 length: 18 amino acids. V lost 2 bases and J lost 4; bases outside the gene matches: 7. The germline CDR1 and CDR2 sequences are SGHRS and YFSETQ. CDR3 DNA sequence: TGCGCCAGCAGCTTCTTGGGACAGGGGGCTTCAGGGGCCAACGTCCTGACTTTC. The encoded protein is CASSFLGQGASGANVLTF.

This chain links TRBV2 with TRBJ2-1, with D perhaps TRBD1 or TRBD2 (5 bases each). The length of the CDR3 is 11 residues. V lost 4 bases and J 12 bases, leaving 10 bases between the germline ends. CDR1 is SNHLY and CDR2 is FYNNEI in the germline V gene. DNA of the CDR3: TGTGCCAGCAGTGCACGGGGCAGGCAGTTCTTC. Translated: CASSARGRQFF.

In DNA, the CDR3 is TGTGCCAGCAGTCCGAAACTAAGGAACACTGAAGCTTTCTTT. Amino acids: CASSPKLRNTEAFF. The chain employs TRBV6-6 and TRBJ1-1; D is undetermined. The CDR3 covers 14 residues. Between the trimmed V and J ends, which lost 5 bases and 1 base, there was a span of 11 bases. From germline, CDR1 is MNHNY and CDR2 SVGAGI (reference sequence).

V is TRBV30 and J is TRBJ2-3, with a weak D call TRBD2 (6 bases). The CDR3 runs 16 residues. V was shortened by 1 base and J by 0 bases, with 14 bases between the two germline ends. In germline, CDR1 is GTSNPN, CDR2 SVGIG (reference sequence). The CDR3 spells CAWSATSGASTDTQYF. The CDR3 DNA reads as TGTGCCTGGAGTGCTACGTCGGGAGCTAGCACAGATACGCAGTATTTT.

This chain joins TRBV13 and TRBJ2-7; D unresolved. Germline V CDR1 and CDR2: PRHDT, FYEKMQ (reference sequence). V lost 2 bases and J lost 6, with 14 bases in between. This CDR3 is 14 amino acids long. In DNA form, the CDR3 reads TGTGCCAGCAGCTTACAGGCGTTGGATTTCGAGCAGTACTTC. As protein: CASSLQALDFEQYF. Using reference TRBV13 and TRBJ2-7 for the parts outside the CDR3, the full variable domain is AAGVIQSPRHLIKEKRETATLKCYPIPRHDTVYWYQQGPGQDPQFLISFYEKMQSDKGSIPDRFSAQQFSDYHSELNMSSLELGDSALYFCASSLQALDFEQYFGPGTRLTVT.

The chain joins TRBV7-2 to TRBJ1-1; 9 nucleotides align to TRBD1. Germline V lookup: CDR1 SGHTA, CDR2 FQGNSA. The junction had 1 base not matched to a gene; V was cut back by 4 bases and J by 4 bases. The CDR3 contains 13 residues. CDR3 in DNA: TGTGCCAGCAGCTCACAGGGGGCCACTGAAGCTTTCTTT. This codes for CASSSQGATEAFF. Combining the CDR3 with reference TRBV7-2 and TRBJ1-1 gives the whole variable domain GAGVSQSPSNKVTEKGKDVELRCDPISGHTALYWYRQSLGQGLEFLIYFQGNSAPDKSGLPSDRFSAERTGGSVSTLTIQRTQQEDSAVYLCASSSQGATEAFFGQGTRLTVV.

This chain connects TRBV7-2 to TRBJ1-4; D unresolved. Per germline, CDR1 SGHTA and CDR2 FQGNSA. The CDR3 loop spans 14 amino acids. V shed 2 bases and J shed 7 bases, with 11 bases lying between them. The CDR3 DNA sequence: TGTGCCAGCAGCTTAAGCCTTCAGTCTGAAAAACTGTTTTTT. This sequence encodes CASSLSLQSEKLFF.

The rearrangement uses TRBV30 and TRBJ1-5; 7 nucleotides align to TRBD1. Germline V gene lookup returns CDR1 GTSNPN and CDR2 SVGIG (reference sequence). This CDR3 spans 14 amino acids. J was trimmed by 7 bases and V by 5 bases; bases with no gene match: 11. The DNA for the CDR3 is TGTGCCTGGGTGCCTTCAGGGGGTGGGCAGCCCCAGCATTTT. This encodes CAWVPSGGGQPQHF.

This clone has more than one count but fewer than ten. V and J are TRBV5-5 and TRBJ2-7; D is perhaps TRBD1 (5 bases). The CDR3 length is 14 residues. V was cut by 0 bases and J by 2 bases, with 9 bases left in between. CDR1 is SGHKS and CDR2 is YYEKEE in the germline V gene (reference sequence). CDR3 nucleotide sequence: TGTGCCAGCAGCTTGGCGGACATCCCCTACGAGCAGTACGTC. It is translated as CASSLADIPYEQYV.

The CDR3 coding sequence is TGTGCCAGCAGCCTCCCGTCCGGGGCTAGCACAGATACGCAGTATTTT. Translating gives CASSLPSGASTDTQYF. The chain is built from TRBV13 and TRBJ2-3; D is possibly TRBD1 or TRBD2 (5 bases each). CDR1 is PRHDT and CDR2 is FYEKMQ in the germline V gene (reference sequence). The CDR3 spans 16 residues. V was cut by 5 bases and J by 0 bases, with 15 bases left in between.

V and J are TRBV11-2 and TRBJ1-2; no definite D call. Trimming removed 5 bases from V and 8 bases from J, with 15 bases in between. The CDR3 sequence is 13 residues long. The germline V gene has CDR1 SGHAT and CDR2 FQNNGV. The CDR3 reads CASSPTGPRGYTF. In DNA form, the CDR3 reads TGTGCCAGCAGCCCCACGGGCCCTAGGGGCTACACCTTC.

A single count supports this clone. This sequence joins TRBV11-3 and TRBJ2-3; tentative D call: TRBD2 (6 bases). V gave up 3 bases and J gave up 4 bases, with 14 bases separating them. This CDR3 has 15 amino acids. CDR1 is SGHNT and CDR2 is YENEEA in the germline V gene. The CDR3 nucleotides are TGTGCCAGCAGCTTGGAGGGAAAGAGCGCAGATACGCAGTATTTT. Its protein is CASSLEGKSADTQYF.